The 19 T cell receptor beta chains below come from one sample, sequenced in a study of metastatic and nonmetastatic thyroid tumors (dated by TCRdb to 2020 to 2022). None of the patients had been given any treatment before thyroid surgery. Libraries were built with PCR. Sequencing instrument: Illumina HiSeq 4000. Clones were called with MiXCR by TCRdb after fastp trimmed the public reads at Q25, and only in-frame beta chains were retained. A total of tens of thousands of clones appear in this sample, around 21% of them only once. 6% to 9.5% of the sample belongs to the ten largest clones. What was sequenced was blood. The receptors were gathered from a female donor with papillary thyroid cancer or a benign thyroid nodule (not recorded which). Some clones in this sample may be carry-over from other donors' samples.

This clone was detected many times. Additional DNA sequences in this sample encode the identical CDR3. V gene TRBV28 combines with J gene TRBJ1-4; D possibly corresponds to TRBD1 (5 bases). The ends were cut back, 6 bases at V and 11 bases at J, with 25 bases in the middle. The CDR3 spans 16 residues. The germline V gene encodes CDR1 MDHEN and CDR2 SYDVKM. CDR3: CASSSPGHLTREKLFF. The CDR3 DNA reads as TGTGCCAGCAGCTCCCCCGGACACTTAACAAGGGAGAAACTGTTTTTT.

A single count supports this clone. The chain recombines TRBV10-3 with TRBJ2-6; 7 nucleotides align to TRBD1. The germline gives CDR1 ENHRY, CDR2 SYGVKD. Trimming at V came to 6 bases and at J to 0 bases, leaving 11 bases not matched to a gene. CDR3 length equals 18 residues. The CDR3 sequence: CAISDVQGRSSGANVLTF. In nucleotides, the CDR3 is TGTGCCATCAGCGACGTACAGGGGCGTAGCTCTGGGGCCAACGTCCTGACTTTC.

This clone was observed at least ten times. The CDR3 DNA reads TGTGCCAGCAGCTTACAGGGCTTCATGAATTCACCCCTCCACTTT. Protein: CASSLQGFMNSPLHF. The V gene is TRBV7-9, the J gene TRBJ1-6; D may be TRBD1 (5 bases). Deletions cut 2 bases from V and 7 bases from J, with 12 bases between. This CDR3 region has 15 residues. The germline gives CDR1 SEHNR, CDR2 FQNEAQ (reference sequence).

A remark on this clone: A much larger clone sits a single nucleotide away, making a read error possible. CDR3 region: CASSLEGSRASF. The CDR3 nucleotides read TGTGCCAGCAGCTTAGAGGGAAGCAGGGCTTCCTTT. The chain is built from TRBV11-2 and TRBJ1-1; TRBD1 might be the D (5 bases). This CDR3 spans 12 amino acids. Germline lookup yields CDR1 SGHAT and CDR2 FQNNGV.

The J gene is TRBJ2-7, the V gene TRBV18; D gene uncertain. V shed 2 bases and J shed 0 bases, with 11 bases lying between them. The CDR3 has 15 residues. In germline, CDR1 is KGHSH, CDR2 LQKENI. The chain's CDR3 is CASSPGQVSSYEQYF. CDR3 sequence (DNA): TGTGCCAGCTCACCAGGGCAGGTTAGCTCCTACGAGCAGTACTTC.

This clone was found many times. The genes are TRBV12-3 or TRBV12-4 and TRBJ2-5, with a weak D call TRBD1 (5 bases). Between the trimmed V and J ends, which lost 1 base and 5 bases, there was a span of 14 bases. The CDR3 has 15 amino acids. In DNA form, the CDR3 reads TGTGCCAGCAGTTTAGTCCAGGGTGGGGTGGAGACCCAGTACTTC. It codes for CASSLVQGGVETQYF.

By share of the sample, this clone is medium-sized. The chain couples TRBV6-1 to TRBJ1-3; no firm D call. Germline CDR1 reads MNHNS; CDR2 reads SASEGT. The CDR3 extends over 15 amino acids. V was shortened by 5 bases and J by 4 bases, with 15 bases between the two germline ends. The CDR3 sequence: CASSTAGWQGNTIYF. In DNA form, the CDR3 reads TGTGCCAGCAGTACGGCAGGATGGCAAGGAAACACCATATATTTT.

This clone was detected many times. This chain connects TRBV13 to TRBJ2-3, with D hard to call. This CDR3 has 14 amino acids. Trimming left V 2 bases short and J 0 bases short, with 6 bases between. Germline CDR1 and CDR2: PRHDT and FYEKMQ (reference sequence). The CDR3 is CASSLRGSTDTQYF. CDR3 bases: TGTGCCAGCAGCTTAAGAGGCAGCACAGATACGCAGTATTTT.

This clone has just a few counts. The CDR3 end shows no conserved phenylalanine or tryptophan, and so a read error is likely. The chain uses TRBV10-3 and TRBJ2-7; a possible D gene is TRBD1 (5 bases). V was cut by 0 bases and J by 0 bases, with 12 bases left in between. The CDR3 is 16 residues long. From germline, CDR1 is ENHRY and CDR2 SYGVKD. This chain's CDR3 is CAISESPSDISYEQYL. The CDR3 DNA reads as TGTGCCATCAGTGAGTCACCTTCGGACATCTCCTACGAGCAGTACCTC.

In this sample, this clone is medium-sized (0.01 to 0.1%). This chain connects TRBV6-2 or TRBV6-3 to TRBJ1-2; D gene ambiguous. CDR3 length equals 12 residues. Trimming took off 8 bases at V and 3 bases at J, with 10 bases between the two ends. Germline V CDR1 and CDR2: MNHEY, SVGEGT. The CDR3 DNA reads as TGTGCCAGCGGAGGCATCTACTATGGCTACACCTTC. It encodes CASGGIYYGYTF.

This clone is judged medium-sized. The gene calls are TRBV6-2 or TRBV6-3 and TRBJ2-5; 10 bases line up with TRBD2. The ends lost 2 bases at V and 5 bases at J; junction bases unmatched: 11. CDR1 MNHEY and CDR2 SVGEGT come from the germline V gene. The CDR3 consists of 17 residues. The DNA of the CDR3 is TGTGCCAGCAGTTACCGGCTAGCGGGGGCGAGGGAGGAGACCCAGTACTTC. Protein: CASSYRLAGAREETQYF.

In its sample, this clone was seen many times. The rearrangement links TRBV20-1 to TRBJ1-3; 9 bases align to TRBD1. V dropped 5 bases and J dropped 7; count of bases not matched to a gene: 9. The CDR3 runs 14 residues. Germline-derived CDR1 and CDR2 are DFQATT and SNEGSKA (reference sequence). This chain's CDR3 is CSAGGTGYDNTIYF. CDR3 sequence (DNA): TGCAGTGCTGGCGGGACAGGGTATGACAACACCATATATTTT.

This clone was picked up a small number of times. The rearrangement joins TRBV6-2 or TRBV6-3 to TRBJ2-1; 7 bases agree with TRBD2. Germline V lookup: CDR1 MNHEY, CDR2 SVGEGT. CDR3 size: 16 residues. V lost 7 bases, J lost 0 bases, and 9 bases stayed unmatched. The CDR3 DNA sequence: TGTGCCAGCACCCCTCGAGCGGGGAGCTCCTACAATGAGCAGTTCTTC. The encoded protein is CASTPRAGSSYNEQFF.

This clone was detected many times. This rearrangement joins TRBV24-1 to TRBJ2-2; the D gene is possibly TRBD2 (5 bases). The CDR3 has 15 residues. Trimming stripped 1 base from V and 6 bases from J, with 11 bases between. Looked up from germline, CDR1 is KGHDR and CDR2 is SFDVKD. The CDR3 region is CATSDFGGSAGELFF. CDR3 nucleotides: TGTGCCACCAGTGATTTCGGTGGGAGCGCCGGGGAGCTGTTTTTT.

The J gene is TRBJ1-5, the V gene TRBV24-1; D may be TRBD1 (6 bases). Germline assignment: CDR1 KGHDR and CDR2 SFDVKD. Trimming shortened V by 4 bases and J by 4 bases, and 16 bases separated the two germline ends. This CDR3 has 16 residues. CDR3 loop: CATSEGVQGVNQPQHF. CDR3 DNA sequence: TGTGCCACCAGTGAAGGGGTACAGGGTGTAAATCAGCCCCAGCATTTT.

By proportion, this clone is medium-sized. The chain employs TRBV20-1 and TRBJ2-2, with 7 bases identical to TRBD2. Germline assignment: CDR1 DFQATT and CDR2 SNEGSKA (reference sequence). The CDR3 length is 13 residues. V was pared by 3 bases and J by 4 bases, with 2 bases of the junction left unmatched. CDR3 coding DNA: TGCAGTGCTAGTCCGGGGGGCACCGGGGAGCTGTTTTTT. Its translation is CSASPGGTGELFF.

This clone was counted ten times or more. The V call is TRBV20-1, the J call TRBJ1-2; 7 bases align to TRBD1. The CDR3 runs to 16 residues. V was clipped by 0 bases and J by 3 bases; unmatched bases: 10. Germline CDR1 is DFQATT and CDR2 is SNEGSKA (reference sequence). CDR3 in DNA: TGCAGTGCTAGAGATTACGGCAGGGGGATGGACTATGGCTACACCTTC. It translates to CSARDYGRGMDYGYTF.

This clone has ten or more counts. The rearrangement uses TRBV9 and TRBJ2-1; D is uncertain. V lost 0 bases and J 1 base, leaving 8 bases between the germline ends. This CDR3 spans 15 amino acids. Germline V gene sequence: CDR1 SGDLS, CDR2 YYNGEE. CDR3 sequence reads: CASSVDGVSYNEQFF. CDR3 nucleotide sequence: TGTGCCAGCAGCGTAGATGGGGTTTCCTACAATGAGCAGTTCTTC.

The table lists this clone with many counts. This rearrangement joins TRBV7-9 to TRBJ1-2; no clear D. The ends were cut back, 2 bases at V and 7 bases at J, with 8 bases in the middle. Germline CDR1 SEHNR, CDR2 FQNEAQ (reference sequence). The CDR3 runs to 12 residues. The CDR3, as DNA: TGTGCCAGCAGCTTAAAAGAGGGTGGCTACACCTTC. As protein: CASSLKEGGYTF.